Listed here is a single T cell receptor (beta chain). Its antigen is currently not known. Base qualities were left out, and no much larger clone turns up one base away. TCRbeta CDR3 regions were amplified from genomic DNA using the immunoSEQ Assay, a bias-controlled multiplex PCR. Per the authors' processing: The number of nucleated cells in each sample was estimated by amplification of reference gene primers within the assay. To quantify the absolute abundance of each unique TCRbeta CDR3 rearrangement, sequence reads were collapsed and filtered. Productive Simpson clonality was computed per sample as the square root of Simpson's diversity index over productive rearrangements. The clones in this table, taken by TCRdb from immuneACCESS, are in-frame only. Not every clone is retained; where verified, under half of the shortfall comes from an unresolved V gene, and the cause of the rest is unknown. The V and J calls and the clone size are those of that table, but D and trimming were determined from the DNA. Across this sample there are under 130,000 clones, with about 88% seen only once. Jointly, the top ten make up about 6.3% of the sample.

CDR3 length: 16 amino acids, cysteine to phenylalanine. The read is trimmed to its CDR3 DNA, 48 bases read in frame from base 1. The junction shows trimming of 4 bases on V and 2 bases on J, plus 15 bases between the germline ends. CDR1 and CDR2 (SGHNT, YYREEE) derive from the germline V gene (reference sequence). Whole blood was collected in K2EDTA tubes by collaborating institutions according to the institutions' own protocols. For TCRbeta analysis, collaborator samples were shipped as frozen whole blood, as isolated PBMCs, or as DNA extracted from either sample type. This specimen comes from a study of blood T cell repertoires in COVID-19 (dated by TCRdb to the early 2020s). At the level of the whole study: The collaborator samples originated in the United States, Italy and Spain and spanned the acute and convalescent phases of COVID-19. The material from the prospective study consisted of cDNA or gDNA derived from T cells, B-cell-depleted T cells, or PBMCs. The dataset comprised deeply sampled blood TCRbeta repertoires from subjects exposed to, actively infected with, or recovered from COVID-19. The repertoires were released in a freely available public database intended as a resource for research on the immune response to SARS-CoV-2. Samples came from the ongoing ImmuneRACE study (first 160 participants) plus 1,254 subjects from 6 global collaborators. The sample metadata nearly always contained a de-identified subject ID, COVID-19 status, age in years and sex. Where available, HLA class I and class II types were obtained from metadata supplied by the sample provider rather than from assay-based typing.

Beyond this particular receptor, the publication reports: How much clinical and demographic metadata was included differed by source and by participant, and the metadata was provided uncurated.

The TCR comes from a human donor in a cohort sampled during active COVID-19. Input material: peripheral blood. The sequence joins TRBV5-4 to TRBJ2-2, and the D gene may be TRBD2, 6 bases matching. This receptor has the CDR3 CASSLPGTLNTGELFF. The DNA reads TGTGCCAGCAGCCTACCCGGGACTCTAAACACCGGGGAGCTGTTTTTT.